This T cell receptor (beta chain) was sequenced for a study of blood T cell repertoires in COVID-19. Study context: Sites in the United States, Italy and Spain provided acute and convalescent COVID-19 samples.

CDR3 length: 13 amino acids. V lost 3 bases to trimming and J lost 4 bases; unmatched junction nucleotides: 0. Germline loops: CDR1 SGDLS, CDR2 YYNGEE. As processed by the authors: Nucleated cell counts were estimated from reference gene primer amplification. Assay: immunoSEQ multiplex PCR; the TCRdb copy retains only in-frame clones and omits some. D and trimming were read from the DNA, whereas the V and J calls and clone size are those reported in that table. The table records roughly 91,000 clones, over 75% of them present only once. The specimen was peripheral blood. This rearrangement joins TRBV9 to TRBJ1-3; 8 bases are shared with TRBD1. This receptor was taken from a man aged 70 or older with acute or convalescent COVID-19. CDR3 sequence reads: CASSAGGGNTIYF. The CDR3 region has the DNA TGTGCCAGCAGCGCAGGGGGCGGAAACACCATATATTTT.